Listed below are T cell receptor beta chains from one sample, sequenced in a study of blood T cell repertoires in COVID-19. Here immunoSEQ multiplex PCR was the method, and the copy in TCRdb shows in-frame clones only, minus some. The data contain almost 70,000 clones, nearly 90% of them singletons. Sequencing was performed on peripheral blood. The origin of the receptors is a woman aged 45-65 years with active COVID-19. Both conserved end residues are part of each CDR3. Each record gives: clone size, J gene, D gene, V gene, CDR3 protein, CDR3 DNA. D genes are given only for firm matches. Clone size is stated in some rows and not others, as once, few, many or a class when expanded.

abundance: -; j_gene: TRBJ1-5; d_gene: TRBD1; v_gene: TRBV5-1; CDR3aa: CASSLEGASNQPQHF; CDR3nt: TGCGCCAGCAGCTTGGAGGGGGCGAGCAATCAGCCCCAGCATTTT
abundance: -; j_gene: TRBJ2-2; d_gene: -; v_gene: TRBV6-5; CDR3aa: CASRQQGLGGELFF; CDR3nt: TGTGCCAGCAGACAACAGGGTTTGGGCGGGGAGCTGTTTTTT
abundance: -; j_gene: TRBJ2-7; d_gene: TRBD2; v_gene: TRBV10-1; CDR3aa: CASSERASGRGEQYF; CDR3nt: TGCGCCAGCAGTGAGAGGGCTAGCGGGAGGGGCGAGCAGTACTTC
abundance: -; j_gene: TRBJ2-4; d_gene: -; v_gene: TRBV6-5; CDR3aa: CASSYLPGGKNIQYF; CDR3nt: TGTGCCAGCAGTTACCTCCCAGGGGGGAAAAACATTCAGTACTTC
abundance: few; j_gene: TRBJ1-6; d_gene: -; v_gene: TRBV7-3; CDR3aa: CASSPPSSQGSSPLHF; CDR3nt: TGTGCCAGCAGCCCCCCGAGTAGCCAGGGCTCCTCACCCCTCCACTTT
abundance: -; j_gene: TRBJ2-1; d_gene: TRBD2; v_gene: TRBV10-3; CDR3aa: CAISERLAGINEQFF; CDR3nt: TGTGCCATCAGTGAAAGACTAGCGGGGATCAATGAGCAGTTCTTC
abundance: -; j_gene: TRBJ2-2; d_gene: -; v_gene: TRBV7-9; CDR3aa: CAPSLEALNTGELFF; CDR3nt: TGTGCTCCGTCTCTCGAGGCTCTGAACACCGGGGAGCTGTTTTTT
abundance: once; j_gene: TRBJ2-7; d_gene: -; v_gene: TRBV6-1; CDR3aa: CASSEAHFEGVSSYEQYF; CDR3nt: TGTGCCAGCAGTGAAGCGCATTTTGAGGGGGTGAGCTCCTACGAGCAGTACTTC
abundance: -; j_gene: TRBJ2-1; d_gene: TRBD2; v_gene: TRBV9; CDR3aa: CASSQYRTSGSVDEQFF; CDR3nt: TGTGCCAGCAGCCAATACCGGACTAGCGGGAGCGTCGATGAGCAGTTCTTC
abundance: -; j_gene: TRBJ1-5; d_gene: TRBD1; v_gene: TRBV30; CDR3aa: CAWSDSGGAGQPQHF; CDR3nt: TGTGCCTGGAGTGATTCAGGGGGCGCAGGGCAGCCCCAGCATTTT
abundance: -; j_gene: TRBJ2-7; d_gene: -; v_gene: TRBV9; CDR3aa: CASSLRTDLYEQYF; CDR3nt: TGTGCCAGCAGCCTAAGGACAGACCTCTACGAGCAGTACTTC
abundance: -; j_gene: TRBJ2-7; d_gene: -; v_gene: TRBV30; CDR3aa: CAWNPAYSSYEQYF; CDR3nt: TGTGCCTGGAACCCAGCCTACAGCTCCTACGAGCAGTACTTC
abundance: -; j_gene: TRBJ1-1; d_gene: -; v_gene: TRBV27; CDR3aa: CASSYRTVRVLAEAFF; CDR3nt: TGTGCCAGCTCCTACCGGACAGTCAGGGTTTTGGCTGAAGCTTTCTTT
abundance: -; j_gene: TRBJ1-6; d_gene: -; v_gene: TRBV6-1; CDR3aa: CASSEAGPSLTPLHF; CDR3nt: TGTGCCAGCAGTGAAGCTGGGCCGAGTTTAACACCCCTCCACTTT
abundance: -; j_gene: TRBJ1-2; d_gene: TRBD1; v_gene: TRBV5-1; CDR3aa: CASSPGQNYGYTF; CDR3nt: TGCGCCAGCAGTCCGGGACAGAACTATGGTTACACCTTC
abundance: once; j_gene: TRBJ1-2; d_gene: -; v_gene: TRBV12-3/TRBV12-4; CDR3aa: CASSLEGKSGYTF; CDR3nt: TGTGCCAGCAGTTTGGAGGGGAAGTCTGGCTACACCTTC
abundance: once; j_gene: TRBJ2-3; d_gene: TRBD2; v_gene: TRBV18; CDR3aa: CASSPKLAGSTDTQYF; CDR3nt: TGTGCCAGCTCACCAAAACTAGCGGGAAGCACAGATACGCAGTATTTT
abundance: -; j_gene: TRBJ2-3; d_gene: TRBD2; v_gene: TRBV6-4; CDR3aa: CASSISGRGDTQYF; CDR3nt: TGTGCCAGCAGTATTAGCGGGAGGGGAGATACGCAGTATTTT
abundance: -; j_gene: TRBJ1-4; d_gene: -; v_gene: TRBV9; CDR3aa: CASSPTVGGWEKLFF; CDR3nt: TGTGCCAGCAGCCCCACAGTTGGGGGCTGGGAAAAACTGTTTTTT
abundance: -; j_gene: TRBJ2-3; d_gene: -; v_gene: TRBV18; CDR3aa: CASSPVQGTDTQYF; CDR3nt: TGTGCCAGCTCACCGGTTCAGGGCACAGATACGCAGTATTTT
abundance: -; j_gene: TRBJ2-1; d_gene: -; v_gene: TRBV29-1; CDR3aa: CTFLGGAVREQFF; CDR3nt: TGCACCTTCCTAGGGGGGGCCGTGCGTGAGCAGTTCTTC
abundance: -; j_gene: TRBJ1-3; d_gene: -; v_gene: TRBV2; CDR3aa: CASSISRGNTIYF; CDR3nt: TGTGCCAGCAGCATCTCGCGGGGAAACACCATATATTTT
abundance: -; j_gene: TRBJ2-3; d_gene: -; v_gene: TRBV18; CDR3aa: CASSPNPDKGYTQYF; CDR3nt: TGTGCCAGCTCACCTAACCCGGACAAAGGGTATACGCAGTATTTT
abundance: -; j_gene: TRBJ2-2; d_gene: TRBD1; v_gene: TRBV6-6; CDR3aa: CASSYSDRGDTGELFF; CDR3nt: TGTGCCAGCAGTTACTCGGACAGGGGAGATACCGGGGAGCTGTTTTTT
abundance: -; j_gene: TRBJ1-3; d_gene: TRBD1; v_gene: TRBV9; CDR3aa: CASSVLEGALSGNTIYF; CDR3nt: TGTGCCAGCAGCGTATTGGAGGGGGCCCTCTCTGGAAACACCATATATTTT
abundance: -; j_gene: TRBJ2-2; d_gene: TRBD2; v_gene: TRBV5-1; CDR3aa: CASSRRAGGSNTGELFF; CDR3nt: TGCGCCAGCAGCCGAAGAGCGGGAGGCTCGAACACCGGGGAGCTGTTTTTT
abundance: once; j_gene: TRBJ2-1; d_gene: TRBD2; v_gene: TRBV4-1; CDR3aa: CASSQGPGAGSEQFF; CDR3nt: TGCGCCAGCAGCCAAGGCCCGGGAGCGGGGAGTGAGCAGTTCTTC
abundance: -; j_gene: TRBJ1-2; d_gene: TRBD1; v_gene: TRBV5-4; CDR3aa: CASSRIGQEGYGYTF; CDR3nt: TGTGCCAGCAGCCGTATCGGACAGGAGGGCTATGGCTACACCTTC
abundance: -; j_gene: TRBJ1-1; d_gene: -; v_gene: TRBV9; CDR3aa: CASSQGHLNTEAFF; CDR3nt: TGTGCCAGCAGCCAGGGACACCTGAACACTGAAGCTTTCTTT
abundance: -; j_gene: TRBJ2-1; d_gene: TRBD2; v_gene: TRBV29-1; CDR3aa: CSTGGANEQFF; CDR3nt: TGCAGCACGGGGGGGGCGAATGAGCAGTTCTTC
abundance: -; j_gene: TRBJ2-3; d_gene: TRBD2; v_gene: TRBV7-2; CDR3aa: CASSLFAGGGADTQYF; CDR3nt: TGTGCCAGCAGCTTGTTTGCGGGAGGCGGGGCAGATACGCAGTATTTT
abundance: -; j_gene: TRBJ1-5; d_gene: -; v_gene: TRBV10-2; CDR3aa: CASRSAAVNQPQHF; CDR3nt: TGCGCCAGCCGAAGTGCCGCGGTAAATCAGCCCCAGCATTTT
abundance: -; j_gene: TRBJ1-6; d_gene: TRBD1; v_gene: TRBV19; CDR3aa: CAGSGTGGSPLHF; CDR3nt: TGTGCCGGCTCCGGGACAGGGGGTTCACCCCTCCACTTT
abundance: -; j_gene: TRBJ1-1; d_gene: TRBD1; v_gene: TRBV10-3; CDR3aa: CAIGDREVGTEAFF; CDR3nt: TGTGCCATCGGGGACAGGGAGGTTGGCACTGAAGCTTTCTTT
abundance: once; j_gene: TRBJ2-1; d_gene: -; v_gene: TRBV4-1; CDR3aa: CASSRISLRAGYNEQFF; CDR3nt: TGCGCCAGCAGCCGGATCAGTTTGAGGGCTGGATACAATGAGCAGTTCTTC
abundance: -; j_gene: TRBJ2-7; d_gene: TRBD2; v_gene: TRBV10-3; CDR3aa: CAISESPGLALGSSYEQYF; CDR3nt: TGTGCCATCAGTGAGTCGCCGGGACTAGCGCTAGGGAGCTCCTACGAGCAGTACTTC
abundance: -; j_gene: TRBJ1-1; d_gene: TRBD1; v_gene: TRBV18; CDR3aa: CASSAGTGGSSEAFF; CDR3nt: TGTGCCAGCTCGGCCGGGACAGGGGGGAGCAGTGAAGCTTTCTTT
abundance: -; j_gene: TRBJ2-1; d_gene: -; v_gene: TRBV1; CDR3aa: CTSSQTIAECYNEQFF; CDR3nt: TGCACCAGCAGCCAAACAATAGCGGAGTGCTACAATGAGCAGTTCTTC
abundance: -; j_gene: TRBJ2-1; d_gene: TRBD2; v_gene: TRBV27; CDR3aa: CASTAGGGRAPYNEQFF; CDR3nt: TGTGCCAGCACCGCCGGTGGGGGGAGGGCCCCCTACAATGAGCAGTTCTTC
abundance: -; j_gene: TRBJ2-7; d_gene: -; v_gene: TRBV12-3/TRBV12-4; CDR3aa: CASTERAFNEQYF; CDR3nt: TGTGCCAGCACCGAGAGAGCCTTCAACGAGCAGTACTTC
abundance: -; j_gene: TRBJ2-1; d_gene: TRBD2; v_gene: TRBV7-9; CDR3aa: CARLAGGQRTVF; CDR3nt: TGTGCCAGACTAGCGGGAGGGCAACGCACGGTCTTC
abundance: -; j_gene: TRBJ1-6; d_gene: TRBD1; v_gene: TRBV19; CDR3aa: CASSIDRVNSPLHF; CDR3nt: TGTGCCAGTAGTATCGACAGGGTTAATTCACCCCTCCACTTT
abundance: -; j_gene: TRBJ2-7; d_gene: -; v_gene: TRBV11-3; CDR3aa: CASSLPPVHEQYF; CDR3nt: TGTGCCAGCAGCTTACCCCCGGTCCACGAGCAGTACTTC
abundance: -; j_gene: TRBJ2-3; d_gene: TRBD2; v_gene: TRBV28; CDR3aa: CASSLLAGGGDTQYF; CDR3nt: TGTGCCAGCAGCCTTCTAGCGGGGGGTGGGGATACGCAGTATTTT
abundance: -; j_gene: TRBJ2-7; d_gene: TRBD1; v_gene: TRBV6-5; CDR3aa: CASRTGGAQQQYF; CDR3nt: TGTGCCAGTAGAACAGGGGGCGCTCAGCAGCAGTACTTC
abundance: -; j_gene: TRBJ1-2; d_gene: TRBD1; v_gene: TRBV30; CDR3aa: CAWSDRGHGYTF; CDR3nt: TGTGCCTGGAGTGACAGGGGGCACGGCTACACCTTC
abundance: -; j_gene: TRBJ2-1; d_gene: -; v_gene: TRBV7-3; CDR3aa: CASSPGLAYNEQFF; CDR3nt: TGTGCCAGCAGCCCGGGGCTAGCGTACAATGAGCAGTTCTTC
abundance: -; j_gene: TRBJ2-7; d_gene: TRBD2; v_gene: TRBV3-1/TRBV3-2; CDR3aa: CASSQGGLAGLEQYF; CDR3nt: TGTGCCAGCAGCCAAGGAGGGCTAGCGGGACTCGAGCAGTACTTC
abundance: -; j_gene: TRBJ1-4; d_gene: -; v_gene: TRBV5-1; CDR3aa: CASSPTGITNEKLFF; CDR3nt: TGCGCCAGCAGCCCAACAGGGATCACTAATGAAAAACTGTTTTTT
abundance: -; j_gene: TRBJ2-1; d_gene: TRBD1; v_gene: TRBV5-1; CDR3aa: CASSFRTGWNEQFF; CDR3nt: TGCGCCAGCAGCTTTAGGACAGGGTGGAATGAGCAGTTCTTC
abundance: -; j_gene: TRBJ2-7; d_gene: -; v_gene: TRBV6-2/TRBV6-3; CDR3aa: CASSYHTLRGGEQYF; CDR3nt: TGTGCCAGCAGTTACCACACTTTACGCGGCGGCGAGCAGTACTTC
abundance: -; j_gene: TRBJ2-1; d_gene: -; v_gene: TRBV19; CDR3aa: CASLNVGSEQFF; CDR3nt: TGTGCCAGCCTAAATGTGGGGAGTGAGCAGTTCTTC
abundance: -; j_gene: TRBJ1-3; d_gene: -; v_gene: TRBV19; CDR3aa: CASSIRPTSSGNTIYF; CDR3nt: TGTGCCAGTAGTATTCGCCCCACAAGCTCTGGAAACACCATATATTTT
abundance: -; j_gene: TRBJ1-1; d_gene: -; v_gene: TRBV6-5; CDR3aa: CASSPGTMNTEAFF; CDR3nt: TGTGCCAGCAGTCCCGGGACAATGAACACTGAAGCTTTCTTT
abundance: -; j_gene: TRBJ2-7; d_gene: -; v_gene: TRBV7-9; CDR3aa: CASSLGGVSEQYF; CDR3nt: TGTGCCAGCAGCTTAGGGGGAGTATCCGAGCAGTACTTC
abundance: -; j_gene: TRBJ2-1; d_gene: TRBD2; v_gene: TRBV7-3; CDR3aa: CASSSKGASGRDNEQFF; CDR3nt: TGTGCCAGCAGCTCCAAGGGGGCTAGCGGGAGAGACAATGAGCAGTTCTTC
abundance: -; j_gene: TRBJ2-7; d_gene: TRBD2; v_gene: TRBV12-5; CDR3aa: CASGASSGIYEQYF; CDR3nt: TGTGCTAGTGGTGCCTCTAGCGGAATCTACGAGCAGTACTTC
abundance: -; j_gene: TRBJ2-1; d_gene: TRBD2; v_gene: TRBV28; CDR3aa: CASSSLQREGLSSYNEQFF; CDR3nt: TGTGCCAGCAGTTCCCTCCAGCGGGAGGGTCTGAGCTCCTACAATGAGCAGTTCTTC
abundance: -; j_gene: TRBJ1-4; d_gene: TRBD1; v_gene: TRBV6-1; CDR3aa: CASSEEWGQGDNEKLFF; CDR3nt: TGTGCCAGCAGTGAAGAGTGGGGACAGGGTGATAATGAAAAACTGTTTTTT
abundance: -; j_gene: TRBJ1-1; d_gene: -; v_gene: TRBV28; CDR3aa: CASSPRGGAWTEAFF; CDR3nt: TGTGCCAGCAGTCCCCGAGGGGGGGCATGGACTGAAGCTTTCTTT